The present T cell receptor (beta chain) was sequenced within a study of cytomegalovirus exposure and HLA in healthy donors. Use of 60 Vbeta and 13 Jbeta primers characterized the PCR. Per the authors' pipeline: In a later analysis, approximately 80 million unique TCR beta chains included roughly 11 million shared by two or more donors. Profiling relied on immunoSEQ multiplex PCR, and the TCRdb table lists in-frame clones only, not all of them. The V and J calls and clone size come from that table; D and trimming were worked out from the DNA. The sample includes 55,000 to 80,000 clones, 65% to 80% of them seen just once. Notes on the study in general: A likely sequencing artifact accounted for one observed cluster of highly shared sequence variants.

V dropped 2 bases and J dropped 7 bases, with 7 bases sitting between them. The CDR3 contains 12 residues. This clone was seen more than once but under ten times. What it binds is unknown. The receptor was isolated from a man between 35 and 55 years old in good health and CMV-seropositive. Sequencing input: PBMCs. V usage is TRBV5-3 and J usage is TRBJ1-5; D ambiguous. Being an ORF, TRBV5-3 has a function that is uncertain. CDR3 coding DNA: TGTGCCAGAAGCTTTAGGAGGCAGCCCCAGCATTTT. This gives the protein CARSFRRQPQHF.